Each of the 26 T cell receptor beta chains below was sequenced from the same sample in a study of blood T cell repertoires in COVID-19 (dated by TCRdb to the early 2020s). Library preparation used the immunoSEQ multiplex PCR assay. What TCRdb holds here is the immuneACCESS table cut down to in-frame rearrangements. Part of the clones is not present; checked against another copy, under half of the missing clones reflect an unresolved V gene, and the others are unexplained. For this sample there are about 90,000 clones; approximately 90% appear just once. The ten top clones hold around 2.3% of the sample. Sample: peripheral blood. These receptors were collected from a human donor with active COVID-19. The donor label of this sample is uncertain.

This clone was counted a few times. J is TRBJ2-7 and V is TRBV7-6, with 8 bases identical to TRBD1. CDR3 length: 15 residues. Germline trimming cut 5 bases from V and 1 base from J; bases unmatched to any gene: 7. Germline CDR1 reads SGHVS; CDR2 reads FNYEAQ. CDR3 in DNA: TGTGCCAGCAGCCCTGGGACAGGAGAGTCCTACGAGCAGTACTTC. It specifies CASSPGTGESYEQYF.

The genes are TRBV7-6 and TRBJ1-1; 7 nucleotides align to TRBD1. This CDR3 spans 16 amino acids. Looked up from germline, CDR1 is SGHVS and CDR2 is FNYEAQ. V dropped 2 bases and J dropped 6; count of bases not matched to a gene: 12. The CDR3 reads CASSLTHPQGGPEAFF. The CDR3 bases are TGTGCCAGCAGCTTAACTCACCCCCAGGGGGGACCTGAAGCTTTCTTT.

This chain joins TRBV6-1 and TRBJ1-5; 8 bases fit TRBD1. Germline trimming cut 1 base from V and 7 bases from J; bases unmatched to any gene: 9. The CDR3 totals 16 residues. Germline CDR1 and CDR2: MNHNS and SASEGT. The chain's CDR3 is CASSEEGQAGWQPQHF. As DNA, the CDR3 is TGTGCCAGCAGTGAAGAGGGACAGGCAGGGTGGCAGCCCCAGCATTTT.

This sequence joins TRBV19 and TRBJ2-3; TRBD1 agrees at 9 bases. Germline lookup yields CDR1 LNHDA and CDR2 SQIVND (reference sequence). The CDR3 has 15 residues. Trimming at V came to 5 bases and at J to 4 bases, leaving 7 bases not matched to a gene. Here the CDR3 reads CASSPWDRDADTQYF. The DNA of the CDR3 is TGTGCCAGTAGTCCGTGGGACAGGGATGCAGATACGCAGTATTTT. Supplemented by reference TRBV19 and TRBJ2-3, the full variable domain reads DGGITQSPKYLFRKEGQNVTLSCEQNLNHDAMYWYRQDPGQGLRLIYYSQIVNDFQKGDIAEGYSVSREKKESFPLTVTSAQKNPTAFYLCASSPWDRDADTQYFGPGTRLTVL.

J is TRBJ1-1 and V is TRBV7-8, with D unresolved. Germline assignment: CDR1 SGHVS and CDR2 FQNEAQ. The CDR3 has 14 amino acids. Trimming took off 5 bases at V and 2 bases at J, with 12 bases between the two ends. This chain's CDR3 is CASSPSRRNTEAFF. The CDR3 nucleotides read TGTGCCAGCAGCCCATCTAGGAGAAACACTGAAGCTTTCTTT. Together with reference TRBV7-8 and TRBJ1-1, the CDR3 gives the full variable domain: GAGVSQSPRYKVAKRGQDVALRCDPISGHVSLFWYQQALGQGPEFLTYFQNEAQLDKSGLPSDRFFAERPEGSVSTLKIQRTQQEDSAVYLCASSPSRRNTEAFFGQGTRLTVV.

The CDR3 DNA reads as TGTGCCAGCAGCCACCGACAGGGGGCAGGTAATTCACCCCTCCACTTT. It yields the protein CASSHRQGAGNSPLHF. This chain links TRBV3-1 (or the pseudogene TRBV3-2) with TRBJ1-6; 10 bases map to TRBD1. Germline loops: CDR1 LGHDT, CDR2 YNNKEL (reference sequence). The CDR3 length is 16 residues. V gave up 3 bases and J gave up 6 bases; unmatched junction bases: 5.

V usage is TRBV6-1 and J usage is TRBJ2-7; unclear D gene. Germline CDR1 MNHNS, CDR2 SASEGT. Between the trimmed V and J ends, which lost 2 bases and 6 bases, there was a span of 8 bases. The CDR3 is 12 residues long. CDR3 sequence: CASSETGREQYF. In DNA form, the CDR3 reads TGTGCCAGCAGTGAAACCGGTCGCGAGCAGTACTTC.

As regards this clone: This specimen includes other DNA sequences encoding the same CDR3. The gene calls are TRBV6-4 and TRBJ2-3; 8 positions agree with TRBD2. Looked up from germline, CDR1 is MRHNA and CDR2 is SNTAGT. There are 14 residues in the CDR3. V shed 3 bases and J 3 bases; nucleotides not matched to a gene: 2. CDR3 coding DNA: TGTGCCAGCAGTGAACGGGGGGGAACAGATACGCAGTATTTT. It specifies CASSERGGTDTQYF.

V usage is TRBV5-1 and J usage is TRBJ2-7; D may be TRBD2 (6 bases). Germline CDR1 is SGHRS and CDR2 is YFSETQ. Trimming removed 6 bases at V and 0 bases at J, with 13 bases between. This CDR3 region has 14 residues. For the CDR3, the DNA is TGCGCCAGCACTCCGGGACTTTCCTCCTACGAGCAGTACTTC. As protein: CASTPGLSSYEQYF.

The genes are TRBV7-9 and TRBJ2-1; TRBD1 agrees at 10 bases. Germline-derived CDR1 and CDR2 are SEHNR and FQNEAQ (reference sequence). Losses at the gene ends were 5 bases for V and 8 bases for J; bases not matched to a gene: 9. The CDR3 contains 15 residues. The CDR3 loop reads CASSVTGGALDEQFF. For the CDR3, the DNA is TGTGCCAGCAGCGTGACAGGGGGCGCCTTGGATGAGCAGTTCTTC.

The chain links TRBV9 to TRBJ2-3, with D uncertain. V was cut by 4 bases and J by 10 bases, with 19 bases left in between. Germline lookup yields CDR1 SGDLS and CDR2 YYNGEE. CDR3 length equals 14 residues. CDR3 nucleotides: TGTGCCAGCAGCCCCGAAACGACTTATTCTTCGCAGTATTTT. Protein sequence: CASSPETTYSSQYF.

The chain uses TRBV5-1 and TRBJ1-2, with 7 bases aligning to TRBD1. The CDR3 has 14 residues. V shed 4 bases, J shed 3 bases, and the junction held 6 bases outside the gene matches. CDR1 is SGHRS, CDR2 YFSETQ, per germline. CDR3 DNA: TGCGCCAGCAGCGAATCAACAGGGGACTATGGCTACACCTTC. It encodes CASSESTGDYGYTF.

V gene TRBV10-1 combines with J gene TRBJ2-1; 10 nucleotides agree with TRBD1. The CDR3 is made up of 16 amino acids. V lost 5 bases and J lost 3; bases outside the gene matches: 7. From germline, CDR1 is WNHNN and CDR2 SYGVQD (reference sequence). CDR3 protein: CASSPSGTGDYNEQFF. The DNA for the CDR3 is TGCGCCAGCAGTCCGTCCGGGACAGGGGACTACAATGAGCAGTTCTTC.

The chain recombines TRBV11-1 with TRBJ1-4; 7 bases are shared with TRBD1. CDR1 and CDR2 (germline): SGHAT, FQDESV (reference sequence). The ends lost 5 bases at V and 8 bases at J; junction bases unmatched: 11. The CDR3 spans 15 residues. DNA of the CDR3: TGTGCCAGCAGCGGACCGACAGGGCTAGGAGAAAAACTGTTTTTT. It translates to CASSGPTGLGEKLFF.

The rearrangement links TRBV9 to TRBJ1-4; D gene unclear. This CDR3 is 13 amino acids long. Trimming shortened V by 4 bases and J by 6 bases, and 10 bases separated the two germline ends. Per germline, CDR1 SGDLS and CDR2 YYNGEE. The CDR3 region has the DNA TGTGCCAGCAGCCCCCCGGGATATGAAAAACTGTTTTTT. Protein product: CASSPPGYEKLFF.

The chain carries TRBV11-2 and TRBJ2-5; 7 positions match TRBD1. V gave up 3 bases and J gave up 2 bases; unmatched junction bases: 3. CDR1 SGHAT and CDR2 FQNNGV come from the germline V gene. This CDR3 has 14 residues. CDR3 protein: CASSFGTEQETQYF. CDR3 nucleotides: TGTGCCAGCAGCTTTGGGACAGAACAAGAGACCCAGTACTTC.

This clone was counted a few times. The chain uses TRBV2 and TRBJ1-6; perhaps TRBD1 as D (6 bases). CDR3 length: 18 amino acids. Germline V gene data show CDR1 as SNHLY and CDR2 as FYNNEI. V lost 7 bases and J 0 bases, leaving 19 bases between the germline ends. CDR3 amino acids: CASKLRGAPSSYNSPLHF. The CDR3 nucleotides are TGTGCCAGCAAATTACGGGGGGCCCCGAGCTCCTATAATTCACCCCTCCACTTT. Full variable domain (outside the CDR3, taken from reference TRBV2 and TRBJ1-6): EPEVTQTPSHQVTQMGQEVILRCVPISNHLYFYWYRQILGQKVEFLVSFYNNEISEKSEIFDDQFSVERPDGSNFTLKIRSTKLEDSAMYFCASKLRGAPSSYNSPLHFGNGTRLTVT.

The J gene is TRBJ2-7, the V gene TRBV19, with D possibly being TRBD2 (5 bases). Germline CDR1 LNHDA, CDR2 SQIVND (reference sequence). This CDR3 region has 13 residues. Trimming cost V 3 bases and J 5 bases, with 11 bases left between them. CDR3 coding DNA: TGTGCCAGTAGTATCCGGCGGGCCAACGAGCAGTACTTC. Its translation: CASSIRRANEQYF.

The table lists this clone with a few counts. The rearrangement links TRBV6-5 to TRBJ2-7; 9 positions agree with TRBD1. There are 14 residues in the CDR3. V trimming: 7 bases; J trimming: 5 bases; junction bases outside the gene matches: 9. The V gene's germline CDR1 is MNHEY and CDR2 SVGAGI. CDR3 in DNA: TGTGCCAGCAAGCTGACAGGGGGTATTGACGAGCAGTACTTC. This encodes CASKLTGGIDEQYF.

The rearrangement joins TRBV6-1 to TRBJ2-7, with TRBD2 matching over 10 bases. V dropped 4 bases and J dropped 0; count of bases not matched to a gene: 9. Germline loops: CDR1 MNHNS, CDR2 SASEGT. The CDR3 runs 17 residues. CDR3: CASSAIASGGSSYEQYF. Here the CDR3 DNA reads TGTGCCAGCAGTGCAATAGCTAGCGGGGGAAGCTCCTACGAGCAGTACTTC.

J is TRBJ2-3 and V is TRBV18, with 9 bases matching TRBD1. CDR1 KGHSH and CDR2 LQKENI come from the germline V gene. The CDR3 spans 17 residues. The junction had 14 bases not matched to a gene; V was cut back by 4 bases and J by 6 bases. CDR3 residues: CASSQQQGAPPWDTQYF. The CDR3 nucleotides are TGTGCCAGCTCACAACAACAGGGGGCTCCTCCGTGGGATACGCAGTATTTT.

This chain connects TRBV19 to TRBJ1-5; D not certain. Germline V gene sequence: CDR1 LNHDA, CDR2 SQIVND (reference sequence). This CDR3 is 15 amino acids long. Trimming took 5 bases from V and 0 from J, leaving 11 bases between them. Here the CDR3 reads CASSLRPYSNQPQHF. CDR3 in DNA: TGTGCCAGTAGTCTGCGGCCATATAGCAATCAGCCCCAGCATTTT. The entire variable domain, with the rest obtained from reference TRBV19 and TRBJ1-5, is as follows: DGGITQSPKYLFRKEGQNVTLSCEQNLNHDAMYWYRQDPGQGLRLIYYSQIVNDFQKGDIAEGYSVSREKKESFPLTVTSAQKNPTAFYLCASSLRPYSNQPQHFGDGTRLSIL.

The table lists this clone with many counts. The V call is TRBV2, the J call TRBJ2-7; TRBD1 aligns across 7 bases. The V gene end was trimmed by 8 bases and the J gene end by 4 bases; junction bases not matched to a gene: 8. The CDR3 extends over 13 amino acids. Germline V lookup: CDR1 SNHLY, CDR2 FYNNEI. The CDR3 here is CASSGQLVYEQYF. The CDR3 nucleotides are TGTGCCAGCTCGGGACAGCTAGTTTACGAGCAGTACTTC.

The chain uses TRBV5-1 and TRBJ2-1, with D perhaps TRBD2 (6 bases). This CDR3 has 15 amino acids. V was cut by 5 bases and J by 9 bases, with 21 bases left in between. Germline loops: CDR1 SGHRS, CDR2 YFSETQ. The CDR3 bases are TGCGCCAGCAGGAGTGGTACTAGCAGTCGGGGTGAGCAGTTCTTC. Translation: CASRSGTSSRGEQFF.

V gene TRBV19 combines with J gene TRBJ2-2; the match to TRBD2 covers 7 bases. The CDR3 loop spans 16 amino acids. Germline CDR1 and CDR2: LNHDA and SQIVND (reference sequence). Trimming cost V 6 bases and J 2 bases; bases outside gene matches: 9. The CDR3 bases are TGTGCCAGTAGGACGGTGAGCGGGGACAACACCGGGGAGCTGTTTTTT. This encodes CASRTVSGDNTGELFF.

The CDR3 region is CASSQVPTGGYEQYF. CDR3 nucleotide sequence: TGTGCCAGCAGCCAAGTCCCGACAGGGGGCTACGAGCAGTACTTC. J is TRBJ2-7 and V is TRBV3-1 (or the pseudogene TRBV3-2), with 9 bases fitting TRBD1. Unmatched junction bases numbered 4, after V lost 1 base and J lost 3 bases. In germline, CDR1 is LGHDT, CDR2 YNNKEL (reference sequence). The CDR3 is 15 amino acids.